The 17 T cell receptor beta chains presented below share a single source sample, sequenced in a study of OX40 agonist ivuxolimab in advanced cancers. TCRdb's table, derived via immunoSEQ multiplex PCR, lists solely in-frame clones and lacks some. Of over 85,000 clones listed, under 90% are singletons. The material sequenced was CD4+ or CD8+ T cells sorted from blood, taken in a trial of the OX40 agonist ivuxolimab. The receptor set was obtained from an adult with an advanced solid tumor such as melanoma, head and neck, liver or kidney cancer.

The chain couples TRBV9 to TRBJ2-3; no firm D call. This CDR3 comprises 12 residues. Germline V gene data show CDR1 as SGDLS and CDR2 as YYNGEE. V lost 3 bases to trimming and J lost 5 bases, with 7 bases between them. CDR3 amino acids: CASSALGDTQYF. The CDR3 nucleotides are TGTGCCAGCAGCGCCCTAGGAGATACGCAGTATTTT.

The chain links TRBV28 to TRBJ2-5, with a tentative D call TRBD2 (6 bases). CDR3 length equals 15 residues. The germline CDR1 and CDR2 sequences are MDHEN and SYDVKM. Trimming removed 6 bases from V and 4 bases from J, with 18 bases in between. The DNA of the CDR3 is TGTGCCAGCAGCTGGGGACTTAACACCGGAGAGACCCAGTACTTC. It specifies CASSWGLNTGETQYF. The full variable domain, rest sourced from reference TRBV28 and TRBJ2-5, is DVKVTQSSRYLVKRTGEKVFLECVQDMDHENMFWYRQDPGLGLRLIYFSYDVKMKEKGDIPEGYSVSREKKERFSLILESASTNQTSMYLCASSWGLNTGETQYFGPGTRLLVL.

V gene TRBV25-1 combines with J gene TRBJ1-3; tentative D call: TRBD1 (6 bases). Per the germline V gene, CDR1 is MGHDK and CDR2 is SYGVNS. Trimming removed 6 bases at V and 4 bases at J, with 16 bases between. The CDR3 covers 15 residues. The CDR3 DNA is TGTGCCAGCAGCACCGGGACAATCGTGGGAAACACCATATATTTT. Amino acids: CASSTGTIVGNTIYF.

The chain combines TRBV5-1 with TRBJ1-1, with D possibly TRBD1 on 5 matching bases. The V end lost 4 bases, the J end lost 1 base, and 11 bases lay between the germline ends. The CDR3 is made up of 14 amino acids. Germline V gives CDR1 SGHRS, CDR2 YFSETQ. The CDR3 DNA follows: TGCGCCAGCAGCCGGGGACTGCAGAACACTGAAGCTTTCTTT. It specifies CASSRGLQNTEAFF.

The gene calls are TRBV6-5 and TRBJ1-5; no definite D call. Germline lookup yields CDR1 MNHEY and CDR2 SVGAGI. Trimming removed 5 bases from V and 0 bases from J, with 11 bases in between. This CDR3 region has 15 residues. CDR3: CASSTEGFSNQPQHF. CDR3 bases: TGTGCCAGCAGTACGGAGGGCTTTAGCAATCAGCCCCAGCATTTT.

The chain combines TRBV11-2 with TRBJ2-2; 7 positions match TRBD1. The CDR3 consists of 15 residues. The germline gives CDR1 SGHAT, CDR2 FQNNGV. The J segment lost 1 base and the V segment lost 3 bases, leaving 2 bases of the junction unmatched. CDR3 sequence reads: CASSLGQKNTGELFF. In DNA form, the CDR3 reads TGTGCCAGCAGCTTGGGACAGAAGAACACCGGGGAGCTGTTTTTT.

The rearrangement uses TRBV7-2 and TRBJ1-1; 9 positions agree with TRBD1. The junction had 12 bases not matched to a gene; V was cut back by 2 bases and J by 8 bases. The CDR3 has 16 residues. The V gene's germline CDR1 is SGHTA and CDR2 FQGNSA. The CDR3, as DNA: TGTGCCAGCAGCTTATTCCCTAGGACAGGGGCCCTGGAAGCTTTCTTT. Amino acid sequence: CASSLFPRTGALEAFF.

The genes are TRBV6-5 and TRBJ1-1; no clear D gene. V was shortened by 6 bases and J by 1 base, with 9 bases between the two germline ends. This CDR3 comprises 13 residues. Germline loops: CDR1 MNHEY, CDR2 SVGAGI. The chain's CDR3 is CASSFPGNTEAFF. CDR3 coding DNA: TGTGCCAGCAGCTTCCCGGGGAACACTGAAGCTTTCTTT.

The chain has TRBV5-1 and TRBJ1-2; D not resolved. The germline V and J ends were trimmed by 0 bases and 2 bases, with 8 bases remaining between them. Germline V lookup: CDR1 SGHRS, CDR2 YFSETQ. There are 14 residues in the CDR3. CDR3 bases: TGCGCCAGCAGCTTGGGTGTAGGGAACTATGGCTACACCTTC. This translates into CASSLGVGNYGYTF.

On this clone itself: The conserved closing phenylalanine or tryptophan is absent in this CDR3, likely reflecting a read error. The chain joins TRBV4-2 to TRBJ2-7; no firm D call. The CDR3 loop spans 15 amino acids. Trimming left V 4 bases short and J 3 bases short, with 16 bases between. The germline V gene has CDR1 LGHNA and CDR2 YNFKEQ. The CDR3 sequence: CASSPSRILSYEQYL. For the CDR3, the DNA is TGTGCCAGCAGCCCCTCCAGAATCTTAAGCTACGAGCAGTACCTC.

This clone has a single count. This chain uses TRBV2 with TRBJ1-4; perhaps TRBD1 as D (6 bases). Germline CDR1 and CDR2: SNHLY and FYNNEI. V was trimmed by 9 bases and J by 8 bases, leaving 19 bases between them. The CDR3 is 14 residues long. The CDR3 here is CARSTHRAGEKLFF. CDR3 nucleotide sequence: TGTGCCAGAAGCACTCACAGGGCCGGCGAAAAACTGTTTTTT.

The V gene is TRBV5-1, the J gene TRBJ1-1, with TRBD1 matching over 9 bases. After removal of 5 bases from V and 2 bases from J, the junction contained 7 bases not matched to a gene. The CDR3 runs 15 residues. CDR1 and CDR2 from the germline V gene are SGHRS and YFSETQ. The CDR3 protein is CASRPGQGKNTEAFF. CDR3 nucleotides: TGCGCCAGCAGACCTGGACAGGGGAAAAACACTGAAGCTTTCTTT.

The genes are TRBV4-3 and TRBJ2-1, with 9 positions matching TRBD1. CDR1 and CDR2 (germline): LGHNA, YSLEER. The length of the CDR3 is 17 residues. Trimming removed 0 bases from V and 4 bases from J; junction bases left unmatched: 7. As DNA, the CDR3 is TGCGCCAGCAGCCAAGATACGACGACAGGGGGATACAATGAGCAGTTCTTC. It translates to CASSQDTTTGGYNEQFF.

The chain recombines TRBV5-1 with TRBJ2-3; the D is unclear. The CDR3 runs 14 residues. V gave up 0 bases and J gave up 6 bases, with 11 bases separating them. The V gene's germline CDR1 is SGHRS and CDR2 YFSETQ. DNA of the CDR3: TGCGCCAGCAGCTTGGGCCTTCCTCAGGATACGCAGTATTTT. Its translation is CASSLGLPQDTQYF.

J is TRBJ1-3 and V is TRBV21-1. TRBV21-1 is classified as a pseudogene. The length of the CDR3 is 13 residues. CDR3 sequence reads: CASSLDVWNTIYF. DNA for the CDR3: TGTGCCAGCAGCTTGGACGTCTGGAACACCATATATTTT.

This clone appeared a single time. J is TRBJ1-4 and V is TRBV5-1, with D possibly TRBD1 on 5 matching bases. V was pared by 5 bases and J by 5 bases, with 19 bases between. Germline CDR1 is SGHRS and CDR2 is YFSETQ. This CDR3 has 16 residues. The DNA for the CDR3 is TGCGCCAGCAGTGCCCAGGGAGGAGGGGCGAATGAAAAACTGTTTTTT. Protein product: CASSAQGGGANEKLFF. Drawing the rest from reference TRBV5-1 and TRBJ1-4, the complete variable domain is KAGVTQTPRYLIKTRGQQVTLSCSPISGHRSVSWYQQTPGQGLQFLFEYFSETQRNKGNFPGRFSGRQFSNSRSEMNVSTLELGDSALYLCASSAQGGGANEKLFFGSGTQLSVL.

The CDR3 DNA sequence: TGTGCCAGCAGCTCCCCCCCTAGCGGGGGGGCCGAGACCCAGTACTTC. The encoded protein is CASSSPPSGGAETQYF. This chain joins TRBV5-4 and TRBJ2-5; 12 bases are a match to TRBD2. J lost 5 bases, V lost 3 bases, and 8 bases had no gene match. Germline V gives CDR1 SGHNT, CDR2 YYREEE (reference sequence). The CDR3 runs 16 residues.